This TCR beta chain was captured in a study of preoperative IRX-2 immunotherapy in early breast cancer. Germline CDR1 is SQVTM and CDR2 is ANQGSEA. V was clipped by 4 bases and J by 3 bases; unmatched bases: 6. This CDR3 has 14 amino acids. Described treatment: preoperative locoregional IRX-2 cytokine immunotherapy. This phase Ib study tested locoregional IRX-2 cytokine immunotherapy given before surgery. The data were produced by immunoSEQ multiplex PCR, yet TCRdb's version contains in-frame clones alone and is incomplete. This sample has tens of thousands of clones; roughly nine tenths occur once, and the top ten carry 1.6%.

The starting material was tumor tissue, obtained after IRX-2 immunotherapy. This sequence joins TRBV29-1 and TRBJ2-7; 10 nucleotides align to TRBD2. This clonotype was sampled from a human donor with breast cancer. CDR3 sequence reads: CSVVLAGALYEQYF. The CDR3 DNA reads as TGCAGCGTTGTCCTAGCGGGAGCTCTCTACGAGCAGTACTTC.